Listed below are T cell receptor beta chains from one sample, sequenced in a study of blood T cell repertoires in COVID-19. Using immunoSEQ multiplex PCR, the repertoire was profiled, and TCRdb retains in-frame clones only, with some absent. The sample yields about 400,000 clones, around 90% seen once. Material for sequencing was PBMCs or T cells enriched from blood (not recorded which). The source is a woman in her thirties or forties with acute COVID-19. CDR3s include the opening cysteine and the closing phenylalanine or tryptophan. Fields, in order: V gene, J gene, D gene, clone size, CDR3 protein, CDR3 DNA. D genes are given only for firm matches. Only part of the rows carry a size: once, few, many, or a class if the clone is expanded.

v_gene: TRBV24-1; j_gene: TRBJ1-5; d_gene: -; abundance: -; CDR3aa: CATSDQTGPNQPQHF; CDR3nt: TGTGCCACCAGTGACCAAACAGGGCCCAATCAGCCCCAGCATTTT
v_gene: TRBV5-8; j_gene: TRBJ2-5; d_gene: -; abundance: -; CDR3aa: CASRPQGKETQYF; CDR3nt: TGTGCCAGCAGGCCACAGGGAAAAGAGACCCAGTACTTC
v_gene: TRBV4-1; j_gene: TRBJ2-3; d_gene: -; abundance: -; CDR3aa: CASSQDLRTVGEIGTQYF; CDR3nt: TGCGCCAGCAGCCAAGATCTTAGGACAGTAGGGGAGATTGGAACGCAGTATTTT
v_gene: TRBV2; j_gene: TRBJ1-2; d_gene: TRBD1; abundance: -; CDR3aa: CASSVGQGGYTF; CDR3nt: TGTGCCAGCAGTGTGGGACAGGGTGGCTACACCTTC
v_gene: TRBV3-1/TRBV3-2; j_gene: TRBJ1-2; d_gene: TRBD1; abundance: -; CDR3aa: CASSQRGTDNGYTF; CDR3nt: TGTGCCAGCAGCCAACGTGGGACAGATAATGGCTACACCTTC
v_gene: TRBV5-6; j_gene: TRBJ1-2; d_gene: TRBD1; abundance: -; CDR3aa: CASSFRTNRGPDYGYTF; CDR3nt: TGTGCCAGCAGCTTTAGAACCAACAGGGGGCCAGACTATGGCTACACCTTC
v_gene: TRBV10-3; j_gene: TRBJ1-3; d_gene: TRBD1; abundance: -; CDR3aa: CAISLGQLLSGNTIYF; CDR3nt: TGTGCCATCAGCTTGGGACAGCTCCTCTCTGGAAACACCATATATTTT
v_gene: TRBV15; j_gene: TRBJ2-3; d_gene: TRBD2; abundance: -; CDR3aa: CATSREAGMSTDTQYF; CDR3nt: TGTGCCACCAGCAGAGAAGCGGGGATGAGCACAGATACGCAGTATTTT
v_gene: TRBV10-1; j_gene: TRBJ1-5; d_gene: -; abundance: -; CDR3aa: CASSEAFRGSGQPQHF; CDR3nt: TGCGCCAGCAGTGAGGCCTTTCGGGGATCGGGTCAGCCCCAGCATTTT
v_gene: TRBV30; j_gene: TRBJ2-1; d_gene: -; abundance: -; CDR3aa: CNSYNEQFF; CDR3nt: TGCAACTCGTACAATGAGCAGTTCTTC
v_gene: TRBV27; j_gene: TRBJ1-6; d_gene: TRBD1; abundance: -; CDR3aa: CASSFSLGQGRRGYSPLHF; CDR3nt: TGTGCCAGCAGTTTCTCCCTCGGACAGGGTAGAAGAGGGTATTCACCCCTCCACTTT
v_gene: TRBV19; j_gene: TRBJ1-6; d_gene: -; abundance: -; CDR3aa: CASSIGEGSYNSPLHF; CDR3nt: TGTGCCAGTAGTATAGGAGAGGGCTCCTATAATTCACCCCTCCACTTT
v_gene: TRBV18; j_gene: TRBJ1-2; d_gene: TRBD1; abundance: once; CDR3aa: CASSLKGAVSSGYTF; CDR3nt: TGTGCCAGCTCATTAAAGGGGGCCGTCTCCTCAGGCTACACCTTC
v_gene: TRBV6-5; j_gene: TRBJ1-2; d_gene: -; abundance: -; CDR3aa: CASSSPGYGGYTF; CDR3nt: TGTGCCAGCAGTTCCCCCGGGTACGGTGGCTACACCTTC
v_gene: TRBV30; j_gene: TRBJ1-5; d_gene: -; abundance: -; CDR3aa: CAWSVLLMKSNQPQHF; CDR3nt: TGTGCCTGGAGTGTACTACTTATGAAGAGCAATCAGCCCCAGCATTTT
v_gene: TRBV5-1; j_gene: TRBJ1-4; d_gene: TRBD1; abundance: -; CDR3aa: CASSLPGGTNEKLFF; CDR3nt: TGCGCCAGCAGCCTCCCAGGGGGGACTAATGAAAAACTGTTTTTT
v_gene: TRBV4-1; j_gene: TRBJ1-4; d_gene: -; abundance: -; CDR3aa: CASSRSPGQGNEKLFF; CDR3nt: TGCGCCAGCAGCCGCAGTCCGGGGCAGGGGAATGAAAAACTGTTTTTT
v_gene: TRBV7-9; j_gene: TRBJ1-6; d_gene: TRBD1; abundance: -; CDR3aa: CASSLTTGGNSPLHF; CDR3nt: TGTGCCAGCAGCCTGACGACAGGGGGTAATTCACCCCTCCACTTT
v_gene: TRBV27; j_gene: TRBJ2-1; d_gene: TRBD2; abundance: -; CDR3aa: CASSLLRTSGGPSYNEQFF; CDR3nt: TGTGCCAGCAGTTTATTAAGGACTAGCGGGGGCCCTTCCTACAATGAGCAGTTCTTC
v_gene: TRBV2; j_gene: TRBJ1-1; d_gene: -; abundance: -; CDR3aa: CASSGQTNTEAFF; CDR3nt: TGTGCCAGCAGCGGACAGACGAACACTGAAGCTTTCTTT
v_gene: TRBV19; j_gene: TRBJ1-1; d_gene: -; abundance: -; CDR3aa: CASTESQGGLGEAFF; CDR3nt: TGTGCCAGTACGGAGTCCCAGGGTGGTTTAGGAGAAGCTTTCTTT
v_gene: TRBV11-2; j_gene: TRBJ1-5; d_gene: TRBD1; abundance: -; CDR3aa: CATSTGAGNQPQHF; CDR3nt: TGTGCCACCAGCACAGGGGCAGGTAATCAGCCCCAGCATTTT
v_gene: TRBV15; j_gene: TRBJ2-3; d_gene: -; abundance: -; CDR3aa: CATSRVGTDTQYF; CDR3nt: TGTGCCACCAGCCGTGTTGGCACAGATACGCAGTATTTT
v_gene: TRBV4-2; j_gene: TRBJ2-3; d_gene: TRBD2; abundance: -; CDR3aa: CASSQLAGQSTDTQYF; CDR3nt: TGTGCCAGCAGCCAACTAGCGGGACAGAGCACAGATACGCAGTATTTT
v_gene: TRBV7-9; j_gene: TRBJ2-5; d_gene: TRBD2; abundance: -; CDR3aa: CASNRRGEETQYF; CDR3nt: TGTGCCAGCAACCGTCGGGGGGAAGAGACCCAGTACTTC
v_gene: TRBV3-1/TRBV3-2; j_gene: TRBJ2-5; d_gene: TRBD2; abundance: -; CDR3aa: CASSQGTSGGGETQYF; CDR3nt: TGTGCCAGCAGCCAAGGGACTAGCGGGGGTGGAGAGACCCAGTACTTC
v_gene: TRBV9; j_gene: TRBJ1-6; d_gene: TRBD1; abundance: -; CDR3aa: CASSTTSDRGHSPLHF; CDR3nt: TGTGCCAGCAGCACCACCTCTGACAGGGGACACTCTCCCCTCCACTTT
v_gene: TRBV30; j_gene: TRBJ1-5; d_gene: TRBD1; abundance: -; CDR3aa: CAWSGQGVQPQHF; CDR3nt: TGTGCCTGGAGTGGACAGGGGGTTCAGCCCCAGCATTTT
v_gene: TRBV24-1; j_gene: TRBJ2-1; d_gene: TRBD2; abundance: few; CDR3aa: CATSDFGTSSHNEQFF; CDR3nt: TGTGCCACCAGTGATTTTGGGACTAGTTCCCACAATGAGCAGTTCTTC
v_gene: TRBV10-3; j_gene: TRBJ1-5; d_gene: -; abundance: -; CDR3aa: CAIRGVENQPQHF; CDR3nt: TGTGCCATCAGGGGAGTGGAAAATCAGCCCCAGCATTTT
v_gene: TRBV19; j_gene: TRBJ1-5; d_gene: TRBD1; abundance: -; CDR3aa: CASTPGTGNQPQHF; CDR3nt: TGTGCCAGTACCCCCGGGACAGGTAATCAGCCCCAGCATTTT
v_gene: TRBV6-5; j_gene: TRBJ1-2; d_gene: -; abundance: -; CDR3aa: CASRPTLRQIYGYTF; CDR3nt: TGTGCCAGCAGACCTACCTTAAGACAGATATATGGCTACACCTTC
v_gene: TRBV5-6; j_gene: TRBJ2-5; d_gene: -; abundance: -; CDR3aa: CASSLGGAGSETQYF; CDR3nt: TGTGCCAGCAGCTTGGGCGGGGCGGGATCTGAGACCCAGTACTTC
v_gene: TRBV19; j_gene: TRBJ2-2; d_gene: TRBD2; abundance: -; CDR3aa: CASRLAGGRPTGELFF; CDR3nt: TGTGCCAGTAGACTAGCGGGGGGGCGGCCCACCGGGGAGCTGTTTTTT
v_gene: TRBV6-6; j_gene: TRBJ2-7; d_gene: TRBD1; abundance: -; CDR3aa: CASRSSTGGLSYEQYF; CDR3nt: TGTGCCAGCAGGTCTTCCACAGGGGGTCTCTCCTACGAGCAGTACTTC
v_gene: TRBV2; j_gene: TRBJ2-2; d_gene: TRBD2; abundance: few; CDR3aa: CASTLRVGGRQGTGELFF; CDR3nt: TGTGCCAGCACCTTAAGGGTGGGCGGGAGGCAAGGAACCGGGGAGCTGTTTTTT
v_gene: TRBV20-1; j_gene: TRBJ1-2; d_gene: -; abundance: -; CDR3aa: CSASLRSYGYTF; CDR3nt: TGCAGTGCTAGTCTCAGGTCGTATGGCTACACCTTC